Listed here is a single T cell receptor (beta chain). The source of the sample is a study of blood T cell repertoires in COVID-19. Germline V gene lookup returns CDR1 MNHEY and CDR2 SVGAGI. The CDR3 covers 13 residues. V dropped 4 bases and J dropped 0 bases, with 6 bases sitting between them. In the authors' methods: Reference gene primer amplification in the assay estimated nucleated cell counts. Data came from immunoSEQ multiplex PCR; TCRdb stores just in-frame clones and leaves some out. Clone size and the V and J calls come from that table; the DNA yielded D and trimming. The sample lists under 70,000 clones, around 87% occurring once.

Sequenced sample: peripheral blood. This TCR came from a woman between 18 and 29 years old with acute or convalescent COVID-19. The chain links TRBV6-5 to TRBJ1-2, with D hard to call. The CDR3 sequence is CASSLEANYGYTF. The CDR3, as DNA: TGTGCCAGCAGTTTAGAAGCTAACTATGGCTACACCTTC.